A selection of T cell receptor beta chains follows, all from one sample in a study of T cell clones after liver transplantation. Data came from immunoSEQ multiplex PCR; TCRdb stores just in-frame clones and leaves some out. The table lists around 7,500 clones, under 80% of them singletons, with about a quarter in the top ten. This sample comprised CD8+ T cells from blood, obtained before liver transplant. The receptors come from a human donor who received a liver transplant. Each CDR3 is given without its conserved first and last residue. Fields, in order: J gene, V gene, clone size, CDR3 protein. Clone sizes are given selectively: once, few, many, or a class where the clone is expanded.

TRBJ1-1 TRBV11-2 . ASSFTGTGVGNTEAF
TRBJ2-3 TRBV7-2 . ASSRGGTTDTQY
TRBJ1-3 TRBV4-1 few ASSQEGGSGNTIY
TRBJ2-6 TRBV27 . ASRMAGAGANVLT
TRBJ1-1 TRBV18 few ASSLPGTGEAF
TRBJ1-6 TRBV27 . ASSPIFDPTYNSPLH
TRBJ2-5 TRBV12-2 few ASRLGGGETQY
TRBJ2-5 TRBV4-1 . ASSQDLAGGWKTQY
TRBJ1-4 TRBV4-2 few ASSQDLGPATNEKLF
TRBJ2-3 TRBV5-4 . ASTAFSGADTQY
TRBJ2-2 TRBV9 . ASSNSGGYTGELF
TRBJ1-1 TRBV28 once ASTWGQNTEAF
TRBJ2-7 TRBV7-8 . ASGLSPSYEQY
TRBJ1-3 TRBV4-2 . ASSQDQGVGNTIY
TRBJ2-3 TRBV18 . ASYSTETGTVTQY
TRBJ1-2 TRBV27 . ASSQTGNYGYT
TRBJ2-2 TRBV19 . ASSTPSGQRTGELF
TRBJ2-3 TRBV6-4 . ASSGLAGSTDTQY
TRBJ2-7 TRBV15 . ATGTGMDYEQY
TRBJ2-7 TRBV10-3 . AISESGGVDEQY
TRBJ2-5 TRBV7-9 . ASSLGPDSPPETQY
TRBJ1-6 TRBV7-6 . ASSPYNSPLH
TRBJ2-7 TRBV18 . ASSQGQGVSYEQY
TRBJ2-5 TRBV6-6 few ASSYQGRMDQETQY
TRBJ2-3 TRBV7-6 . ASSQNPDGTDTQY
TRBJ2-3 TRBV13 . ASSLGRTDTQY
TRBJ2-3 TRBV27 . ASSPTTSGGYMGDTQY
TRBJ1-1 TRBV5-1 . ASSSGTENTEAF
TRBJ2-1 TRBV27 . ASSFGTHEQF
TRBJ2-1 TRBV10-3 few AIRRGTLNNEQF
TRBJ2-7 TRBV7-8 . ASSSGSTYEQY
TRBJ1-1 TRBV2 few ASSEALGGGTEAF
TRBJ2-7 TRBV7-8 . ASTNMISYEQY
TRBJ1-5 TRBV11-3 once ASSLGGATYSNQPQH
TRBJ1-1 TRBV4-1 few ASSHGGTGGSNTEAF
TRBJ2-7 TRBV7-2 few ASSLDSSGYEQY
TRBJ1-1 TRBV4-1 . ASSQELWTGGLNTEAF
TRBJ2-5 TRBV27 once ASSWFGQETQY
TRBJ2-7 TRBV19 . ASSPGGGASYEQY
TRBJ2-1 TRBV9 . ASSHWTSGDYNEQF